The 26 T cell receptor beta chains below come from one sample, sequenced in a study of blood T cell repertoires in COVID-19. Sequenced by immunoSEQ multiplex PCR; TCRdb stores in-frame clones only, minus some. Of roughly 60,000 clones in the sample, around four fifths were seen once. The sample was peripheral blood. These receptors originate from a man aged 55 to 70 with acute or convalescent COVID-19.

The CDR3 reads CASSLVRDRSSPLHF. In DNA, the CDR3 is TGTGCCAGCAGCTTAGTCCGGGACAGGTCTTCACCCCTCCACTTT. V is TRBV7-9 and J is TRBJ1-6, with 8 bases matching TRBD1. The CDR3 contains 15 residues. Looked up from germline, CDR1 is SEHNR and CDR2 is FQNEAQ (reference sequence). V gave up 1 base and J gave up 9 bases; unmatched junction bases: 5.

This rearrangement joins TRBV6-5 to TRBJ1-1; the match to TRBD1 covers 9 bases. Germline V CDR1 and CDR2: MNHEY, SVGAGI. V dropped 7 bases and J dropped 10; count of bases not matched to a gene: 10. The CDR3 runs to 13 residues. The CDR3 loop is CASTFDRGRAAFF. The CDR3 DNA sequence: TGTGCCAGCACCTTTGACAGGGGGAGAGCAGCTTTCTTT.

V usage is TRBV7-9 and J usage is TRBJ1-2; maybe TRBD1 (6 bases). Trimming shortened V by 1 base and J by 8 bases, and 26 bases separated the two germline ends. This CDR3 is built from 18 residues. In germline, CDR1 is SEHNR, CDR2 FQNEAQ (reference sequence). CDR3 protein: CASSLGGGRAGQNRGYTF. CDR3 nucleotides: TGTGCCAGCAGCTTAGGAGGGGGTCGGGCAGGACAAAACAGGGGCTACACCTTC.

This sequence joins TRBV29-1 and TRBJ1-3, with D perhaps TRBD1 (6 bases). V dropped 4 bases and J dropped 8 bases, with 9 bases sitting between them. Germline assignment: CDR1 SQVTM and CDR2 ANQGSEA. The CDR3 has 11 amino acids. This chain's CDR3 is CSVVKGDTIYF. The CDR3 region has the DNA TGCAGCGTTGTAAAGGGGGACACCATATATTTT.

This sequence joins TRBV5-1 and TRBJ2-3; no clear D gene. This CDR3 has 13 residues. V lost 0 bases and J 4 bases, leaving 6 bases between the germline ends. In germline, CDR1 is SGHRS, CDR2 YFSETQ. The CDR3 DNA sequence: TGCGCCAGCAGCTTGGCTACCGCAGATACGCAGTATTTT. This translates into CASSLATADTQYF.

This clone has more than one count but fewer than ten. The chain carries TRBV7-9 and TRBJ1-2, with D hard to call. Germline V lookup: CDR1 SEHNR, CDR2 FQNEAQ (reference sequence). V lost 5 bases and J lost 2, with 12 bases in between. The CDR3 length is 14 residues. CDR3 protein: CASSPEGANYGYTF. As DNA, the CDR3 is TGTGCCAGCAGCCCCGAGGGCGCCAACTATGGCTACACCTTC.

The V call is TRBV12-3 or TRBV12-4, the J call TRBJ1-2; D is ambiguous. CDR3 length: 12 residues. V shed 3 bases and J shed 9 bases, with 11 bases lying between them. As DNA, the CDR3 is TGTGCCAGCAGTTTCTCGGATAGCCGCTACACCTTC. Its protein product is CASSFSDSRYTF.

The chain couples TRBV13 to TRBJ1-2; tentative D call: TRBD1 (6 bases). This CDR3 is 12 amino acids long. Germline V gene lookup returns CDR1 PRHDT and CDR2 FYEKMQ (reference sequence). The V end was cut by 2 bases, the J end by 6 bases, with 7 bases between. The CDR3 here is CASSLQGNGYTF. In DNA, the CDR3 is TGTGCCAGCAGCTTACAGGGGAATGGCTACACCTTC.

This clone was found a few times. The rearrangement joins TRBV11-2 to TRBJ2-7, with 9 nucleotides matching TRBD1. The germline V gene encodes CDR1 SGHAT and CDR2 FQNNGV. The CDR3 has 14 amino acids. V dropped 3 bases and J dropped 7; count of bases not matched to a gene: 7. The CDR3 region has the DNA TGTGCCAGCAGCTTGGCGACAGGGGGGGTTGAGCAGTACTTC. Its translation is CASSLATGGVEQYF.

The chain is built from TRBV18 and TRBJ1-4; the D is unclear. Germline lookup yields CDR1 KGHSH and CDR2 LQKENI. V lost 2 bases to trimming and J lost 4 bases, with 17 bases between them. This CDR3 has 17 amino acids. In DNA form, the CDR3 reads TGTGCCAGCTCACCAGGAACACGTGGGAGGGTTAATGAAAAACTGTTTTTT. Protein: CASSPGTRGRVNEKLFF.

This chain joins TRBV5-1 and TRBJ1-3, with D uncertain. There are 14 residues in the CDR3. Germline CDR1 SGHRS, CDR2 YFSETQ. The V gene lost 4 bases and the J gene lost 1 base, with 9 bases spanning the gap. The CDR3 nucleotides read TGCGCCAGCAGCCCTTGGACTTCTGGAAACACCATATATTTT. Translated: CASSPWTSGNTIYF. Based on the CDR3 plus reference TRBV5-1 and TRBJ1-3, the full variable domain is KAGVTQTPRYLIKTRGQQVTLSCSPISGHRSVSWYQQTPGQGLQFLFEYFSETQRNKGNFPGRFSGRQFSNSRSEMNVSTLELGDSALYLCASSPWTSGNTIYFGEGSWLTVV.

This clone was found once. This chain uses TRBV7-2 with TRBJ1-1, with no clear D. Germline V gives CDR1 SGHTA, CDR2 FQGNSA. CDR3 length: 13 amino acids. Trimming pared 3 bases from V and 6 bases from J, leaving 11 bases between. CDR3 loop: CASSFGGRAEAFF. The CDR3 bases are TGTGCCAGCAGCTTTGGAGGGCGGGCTGAAGCTTTCTTT.

The V and J genes are TRBV7-2 and TRBJ2-1; a weak D match, TRBD2 (6 bases). The CDR3 totals 13 residues. Trimming stripped 8 bases from V and 2 bases from J, with 10 bases between. Germline CDR1 reads SGHTA; CDR2 reads FQGNSA. CDR3 sequence (DNA): TGTGCCAGCTGGCGGGGAACCTACAATGAGCAGTTCTTC. The encoded protein is CASWRGTYNEQFF.

V usage is TRBV30 and J usage is TRBJ2-5; the match to TRBD2 covers 9 bases. This CDR3 is built from 15 residues. Germline V CDR1 and CDR2: GTSNPN, SVGIG (reference sequence). The J segment lost 5 bases and the V segment lost 5 bases, leaving 12 bases of the junction unmatched. The DNA of the CDR3 is TGTGCCTGGGGTACTAGCGGGCGGGTCTGGGAGACCCAGTACTTC. As protein: CAWGTSGRVWETQYF.

The gene calls are TRBV24-1 and TRBJ2-1; D may be TRBD2 (5 bases). In germline, CDR1 is KGHDR, CDR2 SFDVKD. This CDR3 comprises 16 residues. V was clipped by 2 bases and J by 6 bases, with 16 bases between them. CDR3 protein: CATSDYSSGSGNEQFF. CDR3 coding DNA: TGTGCCACCAGTGATTATAGCTCGGGAAGTGGCAATGAGCAGTTCTTC.

The chain has TRBV11-3 and TRBJ1-1, with a possible D match to TRBD1 (5 bases). The CDR3 sequence is 12 residues long. Per germline, CDR1 SGHNT and CDR2 YENEEA. Trimming shortened V by 2 bases and J by 6 bases, and 7 bases separated the two germline ends. CDR3 protein: CASSLPRAEAFF. CDR3 coding DNA: TGTGCCAGCAGCTTACCCAGGGCTGAAGCTTTCTTT.

The chain carries TRBV7-8 and TRBJ2-3, with D perhaps TRBD1 (5 bases). Trimming took 1 base from V and 1 from J, leaving 9 bases between them. Germline V gene data show CDR1 as SGHVS and CDR2 as FQNEAQ. The CDR3 spans 15 residues. The CDR3, as DNA: TGTGCCAGCAGCTTAGTTCAGACAGGCACAGATACGCAGTATTTT. Its protein is CASSLVQTGTDTQYF.

CDR3 residues: CASSQGDRVNGYTF. CDR3 DNA: TGTGCCAGCAGTCAGGGGGACAGGGTCAATGGCTACACCTTC. The chain is built from TRBV27 and TRBJ1-2; the match to TRBD1 covers 9 bases. Per the germline V gene, CDR1 is MNHEY and CDR2 is SMNVEV (reference sequence). Trimming at V came to 5 bases and at J to 6 bases, leaving 7 bases not matched to a gene. The CDR3 totals 14 residues.

This clone was counted once. The gene calls are TRBV28 and TRBJ2-3, with a possible D match to TRBD2 (7 bases). V was pared by 6 bases and J by 1 base, with 11 bases between. Germline CDR1 is MDHEN and CDR2 is SYDVKM. This CDR3 has 14 amino acids. CDR3 DNA sequence: TGTGCCAGCAGGCCGGGGGGCCGCACAGATACGCAGTATTTT. It specifies CASRPGGRTDTQYF.

V usage is TRBV5-1 and J usage is TRBJ2-1, with 10 bases matching TRBD1. The CDR3 contains 16 residues. From germline, CDR1 is SGHRS and CDR2 YFSETQ. V lost 4 bases and J lost 8; bases outside the gene matches: 12. CDR3 region: CASSPVAGTGVDEQFF. The CDR3 DNA is TGCGCCAGCAGCCCCGTCGCCGGGACAGGGGTGGATGAGCAGTTCTTC.

The chain couples TRBV5-4 to TRBJ1-2; 10 positions match TRBD1. CDR1 SGHNT and CDR2 YYREEE come from the germline V gene (reference sequence). The CDR3 runs to 17 residues. Trimming at V came to 0 bases and at J to 1 base, leaving 6 bases not matched to a gene. The CDR3 is CASSLEGTGAINYGYTF. The CDR3 DNA reads as TGTGCCAGCAGCTTGGAGGGGACAGGGGCCATTAACTATGGCTACACCTTC. Looking up the rest from reference TRBV5-4 and TRBJ1-2 gives the full variable domain: ETGVTQSPTHLIKTRGQQVTLRCSSQSGHNTVSWYQQALGQGPQFIFQYYREEENGRGNFPPRFSGLQFPNYSSELNVNALELDDSALYLCASSLEGTGAINYGYTFGSGTRLTVV.

This clone came up a few times. The chain joins TRBV5-8 to TRBJ1-5; the D gene is possibly TRBD1 (6 bases). Trimming took off 4 bases at V and 7 bases at J, with 18 bases between the two ends. The CDR3 totals 15 residues. Germline lookup yields CDR1 SGHTS and CDR2 YDEGEE. The DNA of the CDR3 is TGTGCCAGCAGCCTAAGCTTCAGGGGTAACCAGCCCCAGCATTTT. It translates to CASSLSFRGNQPQHF. The full variable domain, completed using reference TRBV5-8 and TRBJ1-5, is EAGVTQSPTHLIKTRGQQATLRCSPISGHTSVYWYQQALGLGLQFLLWYDEGEERNRGNFPPRFSGRQFPNYSSELNVNALELEDSALYLCASSLSFRGNQPQHFGDGTRLSIL.

V is TRBV5-1 and J is TRBJ2-1, with D possibly TRBD2 on 5 matching bases. The CDR3 has 14 amino acids. Trimming took 0 bases from V and 5 from J, leaving 9 bases between them. CDR1 and CDR2 from the germline V gene are SGHRS and YFSETQ. CDR3 DNA: TGCGCCAGCAGCTTGGGGCAGAGGGACAATGAGCAGTTCTTC. It codes for CASSLGQRDNEQFF.

The V and J genes are TRBV19 and TRBJ1-2; possibly TRBD1 for D (6 bases). The CDR3 has 16 residues. Germline CDR1 reads LNHDA; CDR2 reads SQIVND (reference sequence). The V gene lost 3 bases and the J gene lost 2 bases, with 16 bases spanning the gap. The CDR3 coding sequence is TGTGCCAGTAGTATTAGGTCCGGGGGGCTCAACTATGGCTACACCTTC. It encodes CASSIRSGGLNYGYTF. Based on the CDR3 plus reference TRBV19 and TRBJ1-2, the full variable domain is DGGITQSPKYLFRKEGQNVTLSCEQNLNHDAMYWYRQDPGQGLRLIYYSQIVNDFQKGDIAEGYSVSREKKESFPLTVTSAQKNPTAFYLCASSIRSGGLNYGYTFGSGTRLTVV.

V gene TRBV11-2 combines with J gene TRBJ1-1; 8 positions match TRBD1. Trimming removed 5 bases from V and 3 bases from J; junction bases left unmatched: 5. CDR1 SGHAT and CDR2 FQNNGV come from the germline V gene. This CDR3 has 14 amino acids. The CDR3 is CASSPRTGHTEAFF. The CDR3 DNA is TGTGCCAGCAGCCCCCGGACAGGGCACACTGAAGCTTTCTTT.

Written as DNA, the CDR3 is TGTGCTAGTGGTTTGACAGCGGTCGAGCATTTT. Its translation is CASGLTAVEHF. The V and J genes are TRBV12-5 and TRBJ1-5; D not resolved. Germline values: CDR1 LGHNT, CDR2 FRNRAP. The CDR3 is made up of 11 amino acids. V lost 2 bases and J lost 14, with 10 bases in between.